Described below is a single T cell receptor beta chain sequence and its context. Germline CDR1 LNHDA, CDR2 SQIVND (reference sequence). Unmatched junction bases numbered 9, after V lost 7 bases and J lost 11 bases. CDR3 length equals 12 residues. This sample stems from a study of blood T cell repertoires in COVID-19. TCRdb keeps only in-frame clones here, not all; method: immunoSEQ multiplex PCR. The sample records approximately 280,000 clones, approximately 90% being singletons. Sample: peripheral blood. The V and J genes are TRBV19 and TRBJ1-1; 8 bases agree with TRBD1. The TCR originated in a woman aged 60-75 years with acute or convalescent COVID-19. CDR3 in amino acids: CASITRGLYAFF. DNA for the CDR3: TGTGCCAGTATCACCAGGGGGCTGTACGCTTTCTTT.